The sequence of this T cell receptor (beta chain) was determined in a study of blood T cell repertoires in COVID-19. Study-level background: Whether acute or convalescent, the COVID-19 samples came from the United States, Italy and Spain. T cells, B-cell-depleted T cells, or PBMCs provided the cDNA or gDNA that served as material.

How the authors handled the data: From reference gene primer amplification, estimates of nucleated cell counts were derived. Clones were read by immunoSEQ multiplex PCR, and TCRdb kept only the in-frame ones, dropping some. The V and J calls and clone size were taken over from that table, and D and trimming were inferred from the DNA. The table has fewer than 200,000 clones, approximately 95% seen once. The germline gives CDR1 SGDLS, CDR2 YYNGEE. The ends were cut back, 4 bases at V and 0 bases at J, with 17 bases in the middle. CDR3 length equals 17 residues. The clonotype was recovered from a woman aged 50 to 65 with acute or convalescent COVID-19. The chain carries TRBV9 and TRBJ1-3; D might be TRBD1 (5 bases). Sequencing was performed on peripheral blood. CDR3 amino acids: CASSPLRQGYSGNTIYF. CDR3 in DNA: TGTGCCAGCAGCCCCTTGAGGCAGGGATACTCTGGAAACACCATATATTTT.